In this sample, the clone carrying this T cell receptor beta chain turned up a few times. The PCR ran on 60 Vbeta and 13 Jbeta primers. Source study methods: There were about 80 million unique TCR beta chains by a later count, and some 10 million of them were shared. Sequencing was performed with immunoSEQ multiplex PCR; in TCRdb, only in-frame clones are kept and a portion is missing. V and J calls and clone size follow that table, whereas D and trimming were derived from the DNA. Among 55,000 to 80,000 clones listed, about three quarters were seen once. The source of the sample is a study of cytomegalovirus exposure and HLA in healthy donors. Study information: Earlier, 95 million to 140 million unique TCR beta sequences were recovered from some 200 million T cells by an analysis.

The CDR3 is 17 amino acids. The genes are TRBV21-1 and TRBJ2-4; TRBD1, the table's D call, was not compared with the DNA. TRBV21-1 is termed a pseudogene. Source material: PBMCs. This clonotype was obtained from a middle-aged man in good health and CMV-seronegative. The CDR3 loop reads CASSKEVGPLAKNIQYF. Written as DNA, the CDR3 is TGTGCCAGCAGCAAAGAGGTGGGGCCACTAGCCAAAAACATTCAGTACTTC.